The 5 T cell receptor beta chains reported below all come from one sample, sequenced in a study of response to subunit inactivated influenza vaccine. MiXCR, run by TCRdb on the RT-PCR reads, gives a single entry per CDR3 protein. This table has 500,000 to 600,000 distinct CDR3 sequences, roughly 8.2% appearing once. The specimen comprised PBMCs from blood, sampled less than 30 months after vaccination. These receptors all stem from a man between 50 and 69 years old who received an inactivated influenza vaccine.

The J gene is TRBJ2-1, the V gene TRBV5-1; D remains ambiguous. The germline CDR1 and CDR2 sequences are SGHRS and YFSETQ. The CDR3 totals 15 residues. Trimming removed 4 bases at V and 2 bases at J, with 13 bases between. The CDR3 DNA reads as TGCGCCAGCAGCCCCCGGCCGGACGCCTACAATGAGCAGTTCTTC. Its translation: CASSPRPDAYNEQFF.

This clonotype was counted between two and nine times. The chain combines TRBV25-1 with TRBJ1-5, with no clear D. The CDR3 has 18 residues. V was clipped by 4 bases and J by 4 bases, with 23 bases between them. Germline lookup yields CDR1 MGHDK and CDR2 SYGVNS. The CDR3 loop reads CASSVSLTRDGINQPQHF. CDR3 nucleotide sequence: TGTGCCAGCAGTGTATCGCTCACGAGGGATGGAATAAATCAGCCCCAGCATTTT.

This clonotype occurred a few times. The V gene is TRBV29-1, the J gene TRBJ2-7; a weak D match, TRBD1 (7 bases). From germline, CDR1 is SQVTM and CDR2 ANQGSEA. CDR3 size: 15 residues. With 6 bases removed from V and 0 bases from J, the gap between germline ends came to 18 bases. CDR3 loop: CSVGGQLRSSYEQYF. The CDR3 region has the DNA TGCAGCGTGGGGGGACAGTTGCGTAGCTCCTACGAGCAGTACTTC.

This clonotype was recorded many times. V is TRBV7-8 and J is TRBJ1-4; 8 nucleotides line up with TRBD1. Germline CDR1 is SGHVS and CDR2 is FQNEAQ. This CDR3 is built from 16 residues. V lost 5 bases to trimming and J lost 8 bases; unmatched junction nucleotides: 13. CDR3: CASSQTYGQGVEKLFF. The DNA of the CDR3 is TGTGCCAGCAGCCAGACGTACGGACAGGGAGTAGAAAAACTGTTTTTT.

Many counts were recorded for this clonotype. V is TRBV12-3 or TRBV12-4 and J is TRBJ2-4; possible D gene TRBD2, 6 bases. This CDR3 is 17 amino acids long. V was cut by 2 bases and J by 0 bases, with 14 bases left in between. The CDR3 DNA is TGTGCCAGCAGTTTATGGCGGGGCGAGCTAGCCAAAAACATTCAGTACTTC. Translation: CASSLWRGELAKNIQYF.